This TCR beta chain was sequenced in a study of Graves' ophthalmopathy and Graves' hyperthyroidism. CDR1 KGHDR and CDR2 SFDVKD come from the germline V gene. CDR3 length: 15 residues. V was clipped by 3 bases and J by 7 bases, with 15 bases between them. The study, taken as a whole, reports: A model of 13 signatures distinguished ophthalmopathy from stable hyperthyroidism at approximately 90% sensitivity and 65% to 84% specificity. Among thyroid clonotypes expanded above 0.001 frequency, most also appeared in blood. The model flagged ophthalmopathy progression at about 71% sensitivity and 72% to 85% specificity.

Amplification from RNA transcripts yielded the TCR beta CDR3 regions. Second-round multiplex PCR followed a first-round RT-PCR using HTBI primers. TCRdb ran MiXCR on the multiplex PCR reads and lists one entry per CDR3 protein. The sample lists about 740,000 distinct CDR3 sequences, approximately 40% occurring once. PBMCs had their origin in fresh peripheral blood (around 10 ml). This clonotype was observed many times. What it recognizes is unknown. Sequencing was performed on peripheral blood. This sequence was found in an adult man with Graves' ophthalmopathy. This chain uses TRBV24-1 with TRBJ1-5; weak D call: TRBD1 (6 bases). CDR3 loop: CATSDPNRVGQPQHF. CDR3 coding DNA: TGTGCCACCAGTGATCCTAACAGGGTGGGACAGCCCCAGCATTTT.